These 30 T cell receptor beta chains came from one sample sequenced in a study of technical replicates of blood from a few donors. Generated by immunoSEQ multiplex PCR, the TCRdb table keeps only in-frame clones and is missing some. The sample has around 60,000 clones, roughly 90% seen once. Sequenced material: PBMCs. These receptors were obtained from a human donor in good health. Some clones in this sample may be carry-over from other donors' samples.

The V and J genes are TRBV7-9 and TRBJ1-4; D uncertain. CDR1 is SEHNR, CDR2 FQNEAQ, per germline (reference sequence). This CDR3 is 15 amino acids long. The V end lost 1 base, the J end lost 5 bases, and 11 bases lay between the germline ends. CDR3 nucleotide sequence: TGTGCCAGCAGCTTAGTCTCCAGGCAAAATGAAAAACTGTTTTTT. This gives the protein CASSLVSRQNEKLFF.

The chain couples TRBV6-1 to TRBJ1-1; D is unresolved. Germline V gene sequence: CDR1 MNHNS, CDR2 SASEGT. V lost 7 bases, J lost 6 bases, and 24 bases lay in between. This CDR3 contains 16 residues. This CDR3 reads CASTDKFSGLRAEAFF. For the CDR3, the DNA is TGTGCCAGCACTGATAAATTTTCTGGTCTGCGGGCTGAAGCTTTCTTT.

This chain joins TRBV7-2 and TRBJ1-5; 8 bases map to TRBD1. Per the germline V gene, CDR1 is SGHTA and CDR2 is FQGNSA. Losses at the gene ends were 4 bases for V and 1 base for J; bases not matched to a gene: 3. This CDR3 comprises 15 residues. In nucleotides, the CDR3 is TGTGCCAGCAGCTCGACAGGGGAGAGCAATCAGCCCCAGCATTTT. Translation gives CASSSTGESNQPQHF.

This chain joins TRBV7-2 and TRBJ2-2, with D possibly TRBD2 on 5 matching bases. Trimming cost V 2 bases and J 4 bases, with 5 bases left between them. There are 13 residues in the CDR3. CDR1 and CDR2 from the germline V gene are SGHTA and FQGNSA. This CDR3 reads CASSLSGTGELFF. The CDR3 coding sequence is TGTGCCAGCAGCTTAAGCGGCACCGGGGAGCTGTTTTTT.

A few counts support this clone. The chain is built from TRBV2 and TRBJ1-1; D is unclear. Trimming left V 4 bases short and J 7 bases short, with 13 bases between. The CDR3 has 13 amino acids. Germline loops: CDR1 SNHLY, CDR2 FYNNEI. The CDR3 DNA follows: TGTGCCAGCAGTGTGTCCCAGAATTTTGAAGCTTTCTTT. This codes for CASSVSQNFEAFF.

This clone came up a few times. V is TRBV7-2 and J is TRBJ2-2; 7 bases fit TRBD1. The germline CDR1 and CDR2 sequences are SGHTA and FQGNSA. Trimming took 1 base from V and 7 from J; bases not matched to a gene: 12. This CDR3 is built from 17 residues. CDR3 bases: TGTGCCAGCAGCTTAGGGGGCCTTGGACAGGTGGTCGGGGAGCTGTTTTTT. The encoded protein is CASSLGGLGQVVGELFF. Combining the CDR3 with reference TRBV7-2 and TRBJ2-2 gives the whole variable domain GAGVSQSPSNKVTEKGKDVELRCDPISGHTALYWYRQSLGQGLEFLIYFQGNSAPDKSGLPSDRFSAERTGGSVSTLTIQRTQQEDSAVYLCASSLGGLGQVVGELFFGEGSRLTVL.

The chain recombines TRBV4-1 with TRBJ2-5; the match to TRBD2 covers 9 bases. The V gene end was trimmed by 1 base and the J gene end by 3 bases; junction bases not matched to a gene: 6. This CDR3 has 16 residues. CDR1 is MGHRA, CDR2 YSYEKL, per germline. This CDR3 is CASSQVLAGSEETQYF. As DNA, the CDR3 is TGCGCCAGCAGCCAAGTCCTAGCGGGAAGTGAAGAGACCCAGTACTTC.

The chain carries TRBV6-5 and TRBJ1-5; 7 nucleotides match TRBD1. With V trimmed by 2 bases and J by 1 base, 2 bases remained unmatched. Germline-derived CDR1 and CDR2 are MNHEY and SVGAGI. This CDR3 is 15 amino acids long. CDR3 coding DNA: TGTGCCAGCAGTTACAGGGGGCAGAGCAATCAGCCCCAGCATTTT. Protein sequence: CASSYRGQSNQPQHF.

The V gene is TRBV19, the J gene TRBJ1-2; 11 bases are shared with TRBD1. Germline CDR1 LNHDA, CDR2 SQIVND (reference sequence). The CDR3 is 14 residues long. The J segment lost 2 bases and the V segment lost 10 bases, leaving 6 bases of the junction unmatched. CDR3 residues: CATRTGGRNYGYTF. The CDR3 coding sequence is TGTGCCACCCGGACAGGGGGCCGCAACTATGGCTACACCTTC.

The CDR3 loop reads CASSFLAGGQETQYF. DNA of the CDR3: TGTGCCAGCAGCTTCCTAGCGGGGGGGCAAGAGACCCAGTACTTC. This chain uses TRBV11-2 with TRBJ2-5; 12 bases agree with TRBD2. Germline CDR1 reads SGHAT; CDR2 reads FQNNGV. Unmatched junction bases numbered 1, after V lost 3 bases and J lost 2 bases. The CDR3 runs 15 residues.

The V gene is TRBV6-1, the J gene TRBJ1-5; TRBD1 aligns across 8 bases. CDR3 length: 14 residues. Germline values: CDR1 MNHNS, CDR2 SASEGT. Trimming at V came to 8 bases and at J to 4 bases, leaving 7 bases not matched to a gene. The CDR3 DNA sequence: TGTGCCAGCCAGACGACAGGGGAGAATCAGCCCCAGCATTTT. Amino acids: CASQTTGENQPQHF.

For this clone: This same CDR3 is encoded by further DNA sequences in the sample. The chain uses TRBV7-9 and TRBJ2-7; 7 nucleotides agree with TRBD1. The germline V gene has CDR1 SEHNR and CDR2 FQNEAQ (reference sequence). V shed 5 bases, J shed 2 bases, and the junction held 6 bases outside the gene matches. The CDR3 extends over 14 amino acids. The CDR3 DNA reads TGTGCCAGCAGCCGTAGGGACAGCCCCTACGAGCAGTACTTC. Translated, it gives CASSRRDSPYEQYF.

The chain has TRBV7-3 and TRBJ2-6; TRBD2 aligns across 8 bases. Germline CDR1 SGHTA, CDR2 FQGTGA. The junction had 6 bases not matched to a gene; V was cut back by 4 bases and J by 1 base. This CDR3 is built from 17 residues. CDR3 protein: CASSWSGGLSGANVLTF. The CDR3 DNA reads as TGTGCCAGCAGCTGGAGCGGGGGCCTTTCTGGGGCCAACGTCCTGACTTTC.

This clone has more than one count but fewer than ten. The chain has TRBV19 and TRBJ2-1; 7 nucleotides line up with TRBD2. There are 14 residues in the CDR3. With 4 bases clipped from V and 8 bases from J, the junction kept 8 bases outside the gene matches. CDR1 and CDR2 from the germline V gene are LNHDA and SQIVND (reference sequence). The CDR3 bases are TGTGCCAGTAGTACCGGGAGGACAACACATGAGCAGTTCTTC. This translates into CASSTGRTTHEQFF.

The rearrangement links TRBV6-4 to TRBJ1-1, with D possibly matching TRBD1 (6 bases). Trimming removed 4 bases from V and 1 base from J, with 10 bases in between. This CDR3 is 14 amino acids long. In germline, CDR1 is MRHNA, CDR2 SNTAGT. CDR3 residues: CASSVSGENTEAFF. The CDR3 nucleotides are TGTGCCAGCAGTGTTTCAGGGGAGAACACTGAAGCTTTCTTT.

The gene calls are TRBV29-1 and TRBJ1-1; the D gene is possibly TRBD1 (6 bases). The CDR3 has 12 amino acids. Germline lookup yields CDR1 SQVTM and CDR2 ANQGSEA. V dropped 2 bases and J dropped 8 bases, with 12 bases sitting between them. In nucleotides, the CDR3 is TGCAGCGTTGAAAGCGGACAGCCAGAAGCTTTCTTT. Its protein is CSVESGQPEAFF.

V is TRBV11-2 and J is TRBJ2-2; 10 bases align to TRBD2. J lost 5 bases, V lost 5 bases, and 8 bases had no gene match. The germline V gene encodes CDR1 SGHAT and CDR2 FQNNGV. The CDR3 extends over 16 amino acids. The CDR3 DNA sequence: TGTGCCAGCAGCGTGTTAGCGGGAGGAGGAACCGGGGAGCTGTTTTTT. It yields the protein CASSVLAGGGTGELFF.

The rearrangement joins TRBV6-5 to TRBJ1-6, with TRBD1 identical over 10 bases. From germline, CDR1 is MNHEY and CDR2 SVGAGI. The CDR3 extends over 15 amino acids. V shed 6 bases, J shed 10 bases, and the junction held 9 bases outside the gene matches. CDR3 sequence: CASSATGTGESPLHF. The CDR3 nucleotides read TGTGCCAGCAGCGCTACCGGGACAGGGGAGTCACCCCTCCACTTT.

The chain links TRBV19 to TRBJ2-2; 10 bases are a match to TRBD2. CDR3 length: 18 residues. The V gene's germline CDR1 is LNHDA and CDR2 SQIVND (reference sequence). V lost 3 bases and J lost 5; bases outside the gene matches: 12. The CDR3 DNA is TGTGCCAGTAGTATCATCCTAGCGGGAGCCCCCACGACCGGGGAGCTGTTTTTT. As protein: CASSIILAGAPTTGELFF.

The chain recombines TRBV7-2 with TRBJ2-7; 8 bases fit TRBD2. Germline values: CDR1 SGHTA, CDR2 FQGNSA. Trimming took 1 base from V and 0 from J; bases not matched to a gene: 2. This CDR3 region has 15 residues. CDR3 DNA sequence: TGTGCCAGCAGCTTAGACAGCGGGAGCTCCTACGAGCAGTACTTC. Protein product: CASSLDSGSSYEQYF.

This rearrangement joins TRBV4-2 to TRBJ1-2; D unresolved. V was trimmed by 0 bases and J by 4 bases, leaving 9 bases between them. CDR1 and CDR2 (germline): LGHNA, YNFKEQ. The CDR3 loop spans 14 amino acids. This CDR3 is CASSQEAGPYGYTF. The DNA for the CDR3 is TGTGCCAGCAGCCAAGAGGCAGGCCCCTATGGCTACACCTTC.

This chain uses TRBV6-5 with TRBJ1-2; TRBD1 might be the D (6 bases). The CDR3 extends over 13 amino acids. The V gene lost 6 bases and the J gene lost 4 bases, with 12 bases spanning the gap. CDR1 and CDR2 (germline): MNHEY, SVGAGI. The CDR3 bases are TGTGCCAGCAGAGGGGGGGGCCTCTATGGCTACACCTTC. Translated: CASRGGGLYGYTF.

The J gene is TRBJ2-1, the V gene TRBV5-6; D is perhaps TRBD1 (6 bases). V lost 4 bases and J 6 bases, leaving 20 bases between the germline ends. The CDR3 loop spans 16 amino acids. The germline V gene encodes CDR1 SGHDT and CDR2 YYEEEE. This CDR3 is CASSGLGGGHSNEQFF. For the CDR3, the DNA is TGTGCCAGCAGCGGGCTAGGGGGTGGCCATTCCAATGAGCAGTTCTTC.

This rearrangement joins TRBV4-1 to TRBJ1-1, with D possibly being TRBD1 (5 bases). The V and J ends lost 0 bases and 9 bases respectively, with 11 bases between them. There are 13 residues in the CDR3. Germline-derived CDR1 and CDR2 are MGHRA and YSYEKL. For the CDR3, the DNA is TGCGCCAGCAGCCAAGATAAGGCAGGGAAAGCTTTCTTT. It translates to CASSQDKAGKAFF.

This clone was observed a few times. The chain recombines TRBV10-3 with TRBJ1-1, with D unresolved. With 0 bases removed from V and 0 bases from J, the gap between germline ends came to 5 bases. This CDR3 has 14 amino acids. From germline, CDR1 is ENHRY and CDR2 SYGVKD. The CDR3 sequence is CAISESNMNTEAFF. DNA for the CDR3: TGTGCCATCAGTGAGTCGAACATGAACACTGAAGCTTTCTTT.

J is TRBJ2-5 and V is TRBV4-3; 11 bases map to TRBD2. Germline loops: CDR1 LGHNA, CDR2 YSLEER. The CDR3 covers 18 residues. V dropped 3 bases and J dropped 5; count of bases not matched to a gene: 14. CDR3 protein: CASSQTIAGGPLYETQYF. CDR3 bases: TGCGCCAGCAGCCAGACGATAGCGGGGGGGCCGTTGTATGAGACCCAGTACTTC.

Only one count was recorded for this clone. This rearrangement joins TRBV4-1 to TRBJ2-2; 7 nucleotides align to TRBD2. Germline values: CDR1 MGHRA, CDR2 YSYEKL. The V segment lost 1 base and the J segment 8 bases; nucleotides outside the gene matches: 4. This CDR3 is 14 amino acids long. CDR3 loop: CASSQVMGGGELFF. In nucleotides, the CDR3 is TGCGCCAGCAGCCAAGTTATGGGAGGGGGGGAGCTGTTTTTT.

V gene TRBV29-1 combines with J gene TRBJ1-2, with unresolved D. This CDR3 is built from 12 residues. Germline values: CDR1 SQVTM, CDR2 ANQGSEA. V gave up 1 base and J gave up 7 bases, with 10 bases separating them. The CDR3 region is CSVEVMEPGYTF. DNA for the CDR3: TGCAGCGTTGAAGTTATGGAGCCTGGCTACACCTTC.

The chain has TRBV30 and TRBJ2-1, with 9 bases matching TRBD2. Germline trimming cut 8 bases from V and 3 bases from J; bases unmatched to any gene: 8. The germline gives CDR1 GTSNPN, CDR2 SVGIG (reference sequence). CDR3 length: 14 amino acids. The CDR3 spells CAGRLAEVYNEQFF. CDR3 coding DNA: TGTGCCGGAAGACTAGCGGAGGTCTACAATGAGCAGTTCTTC.

The genes are TRBV2 and TRBJ1-1; TRBD1 is a possible D gene (5 bases). Trimming pared 10 bases from V and 1 base from J, leaving 16 bases between. The CDR3 covers 14 residues. The germline CDR1 and CDR2 sequences are SNHLY and FYNNEI. The chain's CDR3 is CATGRAKQNTEAFF. DNA for the CDR3: TGTGCCACCGGCAGGGCGAAACAGAACACTGAAGCTTTCTTT.